The 19 T cell receptor beta chains in this list originate from one sample, sequenced in a study of T cell repertoires in cytomegalovirus infection. Their cognate antigens are unknown. TCRdb called the reads again in MiXCR, with one record for every CDR3 protein. The repertoire holds roughly 990,000 distinct CDR3 sequences, with approximately 31% as singletons. Material: cultured CD8+ T cells from PBMCs, obtained from culture after CMV antigen stimulation. These receptors came from a human donor in good health (CMV status not recorded). Some clones in this sample may be carry-over from other donors' samples.

This clonotype was detected only a few times. The chain recombines TRBV6-2 or TRBV6-3 with TRBJ2-2; 13 bases fit TRBD2. V lost 5 bases, J lost 5 bases, and 5 bases stayed unmatched. Per the germline V gene, CDR1 is MNHEY and CDR2 is SVGEGT. The CDR3 runs to 16 residues. As DNA, the CDR3 is TGTGCCAGCAGTAAGGGACTAGCGGGGAATACCGGGGAGCTGTTTTTT. Its translation is CASSKGLAGNTGELFF.

This clonotype was counted many times. V and J are TRBV7-8 and TRBJ1-4; TRBD1 aligns across 9 bases. This CDR3 comprises 15 residues. Germline V gives CDR1 SGHVS, CDR2 FQNEAQ. Losses at the gene ends were 5 bases for V and 4 bases for J; bases not matched to a gene: 5. This CDR3 reads CASSDRDRDNEKLFF. The DNA for the CDR3 is TGTGCCAGCAGCGACCGGGACAGGGATAATGAAAAACTGTTTTTT. Full variable domain (remainder filled in from reference TRBV7-8 and TRBJ1-4): GAGVSQSPRYKVAKRGQDVALRCDPISGHVSLFWYQQALGQGPEFLTYFQNEAQLDKSGLPSDRFFAERPEGSVSTLKIQRTQQEDSAVYLCASSDRDRDNEKLFFGSGTQLSVL.

The chain uses TRBV12-5 and TRBJ1-1; TRBD1 might be the D (6 bases). The length of the CDR3 is 15 residues. Trimming stripped 3 bases from V and 1 base from J, with 12 bases between. The germline V gene encodes CDR1 LGHNT and CDR2 FRNRAP. The CDR3 coding sequence is TGTGCTAGTGGTTTCGACGGGGGGCGGAACACTGAAGCTTTCTTT. It codes for CASGFDGGRNTEAFF.

There are a few counts of this clonotype. This chain links TRBV7-8 with TRBJ2-2, with 7 bases aligning to TRBD2. CDR1 and CDR2 from the germline V gene are SGHVS and FQNEAQ. V lost 5 bases and J lost 4; bases outside the gene matches: 10. CDR3 length: 16 residues. In DNA form, the CDR3 reads TGTGCCAGCAGCCAGTTAGCGGGCCGGTCCACCGGGGAGCTGTTTTTT. This codes for CASSQLAGRSTGELFF.

This chain uses TRBV6-2 or TRBV6-3 with TRBJ2-2, with a possible D match to TRBD2 (7 bases). Trimming left V 8 bases short and J 4 bases short, with 17 bases between. Germline V gene lookup returns CDR1 MNHEY and CDR2 SVGEGT. The CDR3 loop spans 15 amino acids. CDR3 coding DNA: TGTGCCAGCGGGGGGGCCATAATGAGCACCGGGGAGCTGTTTTTT. It yields the protein CASGGAIMSTGELFF.

This clonotype was detected only a few times. The chain carries TRBV7-8 and TRBJ2-7; D is uncertain. Trimming pared 1 base from V and 1 base from J, leaving 11 bases between. This CDR3 is built from 15 residues. Germline lookup yields CDR1 SGHVS and CDR2 FQNEAQ. The CDR3 coding sequence is TGTGCCAGCAGCTTAGGGTTAATGGGGTCCTACGAGCAGTACGTC. Translation gives CASSLGLMGSYEQYV.

The chain couples TRBV19 to TRBJ2-5; D remains ambiguous. V gave up 6 bases and J gave up 6 bases, with 14 bases separating them. Germline CDR1 LNHDA, CDR2 SQIVND (reference sequence). This CDR3 is 13 amino acids long. The CDR3 is CASSSDPTKTQYF. Here the CDR3 DNA reads TGTGCCAGTAGCAGTGACCCTACGAAGACCCAGTACTTC.

The chain combines TRBV4-3 with TRBJ2-7, with unresolved D. The germline CDR1 and CDR2 sequences are LGHNA and YSLEER. Trimming took 0 bases from V and 2 from J, leaving 11 bases between them. The CDR3 runs to 15 residues. The CDR3 protein is CASSQERTEAYEQYV. The CDR3 bases are TGCGCCAGCAGCCAAGAACGTACTGAAGCCTACGAGCAGTACGTC.

This clonotype turned up a few times. The chain couples TRBV12-3 or TRBV12-4 to TRBJ1-2; 7 nucleotides agree with TRBD1. CDR3 length: 16 residues. Trimming removed 4 bases from V and 2 bases from J; junction bases left unmatched: 10. CDR3 sequence reads: CASSSHDRERNYGYTF. The CDR3 bases are TGTGCCAGCAGTTCGCACGACAGGGAAAGGAACTATGGCTACACCTTC.

The chain is built from TRBV6-8 and TRBJ2-7; perhaps TRBD1 as D (5 bases). Germline V gene lookup returns CDR1 MNHGY and CDR2 SAAAGT. CDR3 length: 14 residues. Trimming cost V 6 bases and J 3 bases, with 15 bases left between them. The CDR3 bases are TGTGCCAGCAGGCTTCGACAGTTCGGCTACGAGCAGTACTTC. Translating it yields CASRLRQFGYEQYF.

Turning to this clonotype: The final CDR3 position lacks the conserved phenylalanine or tryptophan, pointing to a likely read error. The V and J genes are TRBV19 and TRBJ1-5; D not certain. The V gene's germline CDR1 is LNHDA and CDR2 SQIVND (reference sequence). This CDR3 spans 13 amino acids. Trimming took off 7 bases at V and 5 bases at J, with 12 bases between the two ends. The CDR3 sequence: CASNNEGYQPQHL. The CDR3, as DNA: TGTGCCAGTAATAATGAGGGATATCAGCCCCAGCATCTT.

The chain combines TRBV18 with TRBJ2-1; TRBD1 matches at 7 bases. Looked up from germline, CDR1 is KGHSH and CDR2 is LQKENI. V lost 2 bases to trimming and J lost 6 bases; unmatched junction nucleotides: 4. The CDR3 spans 14 residues. CDR3 bases: TGTGCCAGCTCACCAAGGGACAGCACCAATGAGCAGTTCTTC. Translated: CASSPRDSTNEQFF.

The chain joins TRBV2 to TRBJ2-5; 8 bases match TRBD2. The CDR3 is 15 amino acids. Looked up from germline, CDR1 is SNHLY and CDR2 is FYNNEI. Unmatched junction bases numbered 6, after V lost 2 bases and J lost 4 bases. The CDR3 nucleotides are TGTGCCAGCAGTGAATCCGACCTAGCGGGAGAGACCCAGTACTTC. Translated: CASSESDLAGETQYF.

V and J are TRBV19 and TRBJ1-2, with D uncertain. V gave up 9 bases and J gave up 4 bases, with 18 bases separating them. CDR3 size: 14 residues. Germline-derived CDR1 and CDR2 are LNHDA and SQIVND (reference sequence). CDR3 sequence reads: CASTPGLGGYGYTF. DNA for the CDR3: TGTGCCAGCACCCCTGGCTTAGGAGGCTATGGCTACACCTTC.

Regarding this clonotype: Relative to the germline gene, one junction end is altered; a read error may explain this. This rearrangement joins TRBV19 to TRBJ2-5; D gene ambiguous. The germline gives CDR1 LNHDA, CDR2 SQIVND (reference sequence). This CDR3 is 12 amino acids long. CDR3 sequence (DNA): TGTGCCAGTAGTCCGGACGCTGAGACCCAGCACTTC. Translating it yields CASSPDAETQHF.

The CDR3 nucleotides are TGTGCCAGCAGTTACTCTGGGGGTCCACAAGAGACCCAGTACTTC. Its protein product is CASSYSGGPQETQYF. This sequence joins TRBV6-5 and TRBJ2-5; D tentatively reads TRBD1 or TRBD2 (5 bases each). This CDR3 has 15 residues. Trimming removed 0 bases from V and 2 bases from J, with 10 bases in between. In germline, CDR1 is MNHEY, CDR2 SVGAGI.

This chain uses TRBV6-2 or TRBV6-3 with TRBJ2-2; the D is unclear. Trimming left V 0 bases short and J 3 bases short, with 14 bases between. From germline, CDR1 is MNHEY and CDR2 SVGEGT. The CDR3 covers 17 residues. For the CDR3, the DNA is TGTGCCAGCAGTTACTCTTTAGGCAGGCGACACACCGGGGAGCTGTTTTTT. Its translation is CASSYSLGRRHTGELFF.

This chain links TRBV19 with TRBJ2-7, with D possibly being TRBD1 (6 bases). The V end was cut by 4 bases, the J end by 4 bases, with 17 bases between. From germline, CDR1 is LNHDA and CDR2 SQIVND (reference sequence). The CDR3 runs 15 residues. The CDR3 loop reads CASSKLRGIGYEQYF. DNA of the CDR3: TGTGCCAGTAGTAAACTCAGGGGTATTGGATACGAGCAGTACTTC. Complete variable domain (other parts from reference TRBV19 and TRBJ2-7): DGGITQSPKYLFRKEGQNVTLSCEQNLNHDAMYWYRQDPGQGLRLIYYSQIVNDFQKGDIAEGYSVSREKKESFPLTVTSAQKNPTAFYLCASSKLRGIGYEQYFGPGTRLTVT.

There are a few counts of this clonotype. The chain uses TRBV6-1 and TRBJ2-7; D is possibly TRBD1 (6 bases). Trimming took off 7 bases at V and 6 bases at J, with 13 bases between the two ends. The CDR3 length is 12 residues. CDR1 is MNHNS, CDR2 SASEGT, per germline. The CDR3 reads CASTSGTSEQYV. As DNA, the CDR3 is TGTGCCAGCACCTCCGGGACATCCGAGCAGTACGTC.